What follows describes a single T cell receptor beta chain. Method: immunoSEQ multiplex PCR; TCRdb's copy keeps in-frame clones and lacks some. This sample carries approximately 170,000 clones, roughly nine tenths of them seen once, and the ten largest clones take approximately 1%. This sample is drawn from a study of blood T cell repertoires in COVID-19. Study in general: Researchers got acute and convalescent COVID-19 samples from the United States, Italy and Spain. Sample material is recorded as cDNA or gDNA derived from T cells, B-cell-depleted T cells, or PBMCs.

The CDR3 sequence is 17 residues long. Trimming cost V 6 bases and J 0 bases; bases outside gene matches: 4. Germline V gene sequence: CDR1 KGHSH, CDR2 LQKENI. This receptor was identified in a man younger than 45 with acute or convalescent COVID-19. The chain uses TRBV18 and TRBJ2-6, with 11 positions matching TRBD1. Sequenced: peripheral blood. The CDR3 spells CASSLGTGGSGANVLTF. As DNA, the CDR3 is TGTGCCAGCTCCCTTGGGACAGGGGGCTCTGGGGCCAACGTCCTGACTTTC.